This T cell receptor (beta chain) was sequenced during a study of shared clonotypes between healthy human individuals. This clone has just one count. The deep-level immunoSEQ assay was used. In the sorted-subset replicate PCRs, 200 ng DNA, 30,000 or so T cell genomes, was used. Here immunoSEQ multiplex PCR was the method, and the copy in TCRdb shows in-frame clones only, minus some. Of about 2.1 million clones in the sample, around 95% were seen once. CD45RO-negative, CCR7-selected cells formed the naive CD8 fraction, which excluded terminally differentiated effector memory CD45RA+ cells. CDR1 and CDR2 (germline): MRHNA, SNTAGT. The CDR3 has 17 residues. V was pared by 4 bases and J by 0 bases, with 18 bases between.

This TCR derives from a man between 18 and 29 years old in good health. Some clones in this sample may be carry-over from other donors' samples. The chain couples TRBV6-4 to TRBJ1-2; possibly TRBD1 for D (5 bases). The specimen sequenced was naive CD8+ T cells from PBMCs. CDR3 amino acids: CASSGDWSYPANYGYTF. CDR3 in DNA: TGTGCCAGCAGTGGGGACTGGTCTTATCCTGCTAACTATGGCTACACCTTC.